This T cell receptor beta chain was sequenced in a study of cytomegalovirus exposure and HLA in healthy donors. The CDR3 runs 15 residues. Germline V lookup: CDR1 MNHEY, CDR2 SMNVEV (reference sequence). The V and J ends lost 6 bases and 7 bases, in that order; junction bases with no gene match: 12. The study ran its PCR with 60 Vbeta and 13 Jbeta primers. The data were produced by immunoSEQ multiplex PCR, yet TCRdb's version contains in-frame clones alone and is incomplete. The ten top clones account for roughly 3.5%, within a sample of some 31,000 clones. With regard to this clone: Its antigen is not known.

Study results and caveats: Available immune exposure information covered CMV serostatus only.

The TCR comes from a woman aged 40 to 49 in good health and CMV-seropositive. Sequenced input: PBMCs. V usage is TRBV27 and J usage is TRBJ1-1; 9 bases match TRBD1. The CDR3 nucleotides are TGTGCCAGCAGGCGTTCGGGACAGGGCAGCAGTGAAGCTTTCTTT. Translation gives CASRRSGQGSSEAFF.